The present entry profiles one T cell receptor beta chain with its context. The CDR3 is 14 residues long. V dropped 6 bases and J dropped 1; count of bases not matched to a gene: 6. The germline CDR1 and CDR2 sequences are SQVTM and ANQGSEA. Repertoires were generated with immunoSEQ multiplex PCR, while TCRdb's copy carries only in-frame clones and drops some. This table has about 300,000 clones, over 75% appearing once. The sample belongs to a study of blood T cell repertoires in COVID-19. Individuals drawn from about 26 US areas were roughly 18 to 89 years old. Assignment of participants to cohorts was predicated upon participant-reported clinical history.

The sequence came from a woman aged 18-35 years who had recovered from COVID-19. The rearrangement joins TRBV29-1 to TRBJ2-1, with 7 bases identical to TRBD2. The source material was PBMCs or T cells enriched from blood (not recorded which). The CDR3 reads CSVPAGRSYNEQFF. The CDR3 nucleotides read TGCAGCGTGCCAGCGGGACGTTCCTACAATGAGCAGTTCTTC.